A single sample gave rise to the 24 T cell receptor beta chains below, sequenced in a study of T cell repertoires in cytomegalovirus infection (dated by TCRdb to between 2018 and 2021). Sequenced on an Illumina HiSeq 1500. The public reads were run again by TCRdb, first through fastp at Q25 and then through MiXCR, and only productive beta chains were kept. All rows with the same CDR3 protein become a single entry with the most common DNA and genes. The sample includes around 530,000 distinct CDR3 sequences, with more than 15% observed a single time. Roughly a quarter of the sample is in the top ten clones. The sequencing input was CD8+ T cells from PBMCs. The receptor set was obtained from a human donor in good health (CMV status not recorded). Some clones in this sample may be carry-over from other donors' samples.

This clonotype was picked up a small number of times. The chain recombines TRBV2 with TRBJ1-5; 9 nucleotides agree with TRBD1. Losses at the gene ends were 6 bases for V and 0 bases for J; bases not matched to a gene: 12. CDR3 length: 18 amino acids. Germline CDR1 reads SNHLY; CDR2 reads FYNNEI. Here the CDR3 reads CASSRDRGQGLSNQPQHF. The CDR3 nucleotides read TGTGCCAGCAGCCGAGATCGGGGACAGGGACTTAGCAATCAGCCCCAGCATTTT. Full variable domain (rest looked up from reference TRBV2 and TRBJ1-5): EPEVTQTPSHQVTQMGQEVILRCVPISNHLYFYWYRQILGQKVEFLVSFYNNEISEKSEIFDDQFSVERPDGSNFTLKIRSTKLEDSAMYFCASSRDRGQGLSNQPQHFGDGTRLSIL.

This clonotype appeared many times. The chain recombines TRBV7-9 with TRBJ2-6, with D possibly matching TRBD1 (5 bases). This CDR3 has 16 residues. V was trimmed by 5 bases and J by 3 bases, leaving 14 bases between them. Germline assignment: CDR1 SEHNR and CDR2 FQNEAQ (reference sequence). Written as DNA, the CDR3 is TGTGCCAGCAGCCCCAGGGTGGGGCGTGGGGCCAACGTCCTGACTTTC. Translated: CASSPRVGRGANVLTF.

The chain employs TRBV9 and TRBJ1-1, with D possibly TRBD1 on 5 matching bases. Germline CDR1 is SGDLS and CDR2 is YYNGEE. Between the trimmed V and J ends, which lost 7 bases and 1 base, there was a span of 8 bases. CDR3 length: 12 residues. The CDR3 loop reads CASGGGNTEAFF. CDR3 DNA sequence: TGTGCCAGCGGGGGGGGGAACACTGAAGCTTTCTTT.

The chain has TRBV5-4 and TRBJ2-5; D not certain. Germline-derived CDR1 and CDR2 are SGHNT and YYREEE (reference sequence). The CDR3 is 12 residues long. Trimming pared 7 bases from V and 3 bases from J, leaving 10 bases between. CDR3 sequence (DNA): TGTGCCAGCGGATATAGGGAAGAGACCCAGTACTTC. Translation gives CASGYREETQYF.

This clonotype appeared many times. This chain connects TRBV7-6 to TRBJ2-1; 12 bases agree with TRBD2. The CDR3 length is 17 residues. Germline V CDR1 and CDR2: SGHVS, FNYEAQ. The ends lost 1 base at V and 1 base at J; junction bases unmatched: 2. The CDR3 loop reads CASSLGTSGVSYNEQFF. CDR3 nucleotides: TGTGCCAGCAGCTTAGGGACTAGCGGGGTTTCCTACAATGAGCAGTTCTTC.

The rearrangement links TRBV29-1 to TRBJ2-7; tentative D call: TRBD2 (6 bases). CDR3 length equals 13 residues. Germline CDR1 reads SQVTM; CDR2 reads ANQGSEA. V dropped 4 bases and J dropped 0 bases, with 10 bases sitting between them. CDR3 DNA sequence: TGCAGCGTTGCCGGGAGTTACTCCTACGAGCAGTACTTC. This codes for CSVAGSYSYEQYF.

This clonotype has only a few counts. This chain joins TRBV3-1 and TRBJ2-1; 7 positions agree with TRBD1. The CDR3 covers 17 residues. CDR1 is LGHDT, CDR2 YNNKEL, per germline (reference sequence). Trimming took 4 bases from V and 4 from J; bases not matched to a gene: 13. In DNA form, the CDR3 reads TGTGCCAGCAGCCTTAGCCCGACAGGGAATCAATACAATGAGCAGTTCTTC. Its protein product is CASSLSPTGNQYNEQFF.

This clonotype was seen many times. This chain links TRBV4-1 with TRBJ1-5; D uncertain. The CDR3 contains 14 residues. Germline values: CDR1 MGHRA, CDR2 YSYEKL. The V and J ends lost 5 bases and 4 bases respectively, with 12 bases between them. CDR3 in amino acids: CASSTRAGNQPQHF. The CDR3 DNA follows: TGCGCCAGCAGCACAAGAGCGGGAAATCAGCCCCAGCATTTT.

This CDR3 is CASSGTQRIYYGYTF. The CDR3 DNA follows: TGTGCCAGCTCCGGGACCCAAAGAATTTACTATGGCTACACCTTC. The chain recombines TRBV5-6 with TRBJ1-2; TRBD1 might be the D (5 bases). The CDR3 length is 15 residues. V lost 7 bases to trimming and J lost 3 bases, with 19 bases between them. Germline V gene data show CDR1 as SGHDT and CDR2 as YYEEEE.

The V gene is TRBV19, the J gene TRBJ2-1; TRBD1 or TRBD2 may be the D gene (5 bases each). Germline V gene lookup returns CDR1 LNHDA and CDR2 SQIVND (reference sequence). The CDR3 is 14 residues long. The germline V and J ends were trimmed by 4 bases and 6 bases, with 13 bases remaining between them. CDR3 coding DNA: TGTGCCAGTAGTACCCCCTACGGGACCAATGAGCAGTTCTTC. This gives the protein CASSTPYGTNEQFF.

This clonotype was seen at least ten times. This chain connects TRBV7-2 to TRBJ2-1; no firm D call. The V gene lost 6 bases and the J gene lost 6 bases, with 12 bases spanning the gap. CDR1 is SGHTA, CDR2 FQGNSA, per germline. The CDR3 has 13 amino acids. CDR3 bases: TGTGCCAGCAGTTCCTGGTACCGCAATGAGCAGTTCTTC. It yields the protein CASSSWYRNEQFF. Full variable domain (remainder filled in from reference TRBV7-2 and TRBJ2-1): GAGVSQSPSNKVTEKGKDVELRCDPISGHTALYWYRQSLGQGLEFLIYFQGNSAPDKSGLPSDRFSAERTGGSVSTLTIQRTQQEDSAVYLCASSSWYRNEQFFGPGTRLTVL.

This clonotype has at least ten counts. The rearrangement uses TRBV13 and TRBJ1-1; D is unclear. V was trimmed by 5 bases and J by 1 base, leaving 11 bases between them. The CDR3 is made up of 14 amino acids. Germline CDR1 PRHDT, CDR2 FYEKMQ (reference sequence). CDR3 nucleotides: TGTGCCAGCAGCACCGGACGTTGGAACACTGAAGCTTTCTTT. Translated: CASSTGRWNTEAFF.

This chain uses TRBV4-1 with TRBJ1-4; no clear D gene. The V end lost 0 bases, the J end lost 7 bases, and 18 bases lay between the germline ends. Germline CDR1 MGHRA, CDR2 YSYEKL. This CDR3 comprises 17 residues. The CDR3: CASSQDVTLGSGEKLFF. CDR3 DNA sequence: TGCGCCAGCAGCCAAGATGTGACGCTGGGGTCTGGTGAAAAACTGTTTTTT.

This clonotype was counted ten times or more. V and J are TRBV11-2 and TRBJ2-1, with TRBD2 matching 7 bases. Germline loops: CDR1 SGHAT, CDR2 FQNNGV. The CDR3 loop spans 16 amino acids. V was pared by 1 base and J by 9 bases, with 12 bases of the junction left unmatched. The CDR3 reads CASSLVRAGVNSEQFF. The CDR3 bases are TGTGCCAGCAGCTTAGTCCGGGCGGGAGTTAACAGTGAGCAGTTCTTC.

The chain uses TRBV19 and TRBJ1-1, with 7 bases that match TRBD1. The CDR3 runs 14 residues. V dropped 5 bases and J dropped 4; count of bases not matched to a gene: 7. CDR1 is LNHDA, CDR2 SQIVND, per germline (reference sequence). The CDR3 region is CASSSDRVATEAFF. The CDR3 bases are TGTGCCAGTAGTTCCGACAGGGTGGCCACTGAAGCTTTCTTT.

This chain uses TRBV3-1 with TRBJ2-1; possible D gene TRBD1, 5 bases. With 3 bases removed from V and 4 bases from J, the gap between germline ends came to 13 bases. The CDR3 runs to 15 residues. The germline CDR1 and CDR2 sequences are LGHDT and YNNKEL (reference sequence). The CDR3 DNA sequence: TGTGCCAGCAGCCACCCGACAGAGAGGTACAATGAGCAGTTCTTC. Translation gives CASSHPTERYNEQFF.

To note about this clonotype: A read error is possible here, since a much larger clone lies one base away. The chain employs TRBV11-3 and TRBJ2-2, with TRBD2 identical over 10 bases. The CDR3 contains 16 residues. CDR1 is SGHNT and CDR2 is YENEEA in the germline V gene. In DNA form, the CDR3 reads TGTGCCAGCAGCTTGTCCAGCGGGGGGGACACCGAGGAGCTGTTTTTT. Protein: CASSLSSGGDTEELFF.

The rearrangement links TRBV6-6 to TRBJ1-1; tentative D call: TRBD1 (6 bases). V was cut by 7 bases and J by 5 bases, with 14 bases left in between. Germline lookup yields CDR1 MNHNY and CDR2 SVGAGI (reference sequence). The CDR3 runs to 13 residues. CDR3 nucleotide sequence: TGTGCCAGCATAGGGGGGCTAAGAACTGAAGCTTTCTTT. This sequence encodes CASIGGLRTEAFF.

Ten or more counts support this clonotype. J is TRBJ2-7 and V is TRBV7-9, with D perhaps matching TRBD1 (7 bases). The CDR3 has 12 residues. Trimming left V 6 bases short and J 9 bases short, with 15 bases between. Germline CDR1 is SEHNR and CDR2 is FQNEAQ (reference sequence). The CDR3 DNA sequence: TGTGCCAGCAGAACTAGACAGGGAGGGCAGTACTTC. Amino acids: CASRTRQGGQYF.

This clonotype was seen many times. This chain connects TRBV12-3 or TRBV12-4 to TRBJ1-4, with 9 bases matching TRBD1. This CDR3 comprises 15 residues. V was clipped by 3 bases and J by 6 bases; unmatched bases: 5. Here the CDR3 DNA reads TGTGCCAGCAGTTTTGACCGGGACAGGGATGAAAAACTGTTTTTT. Protein product: CASSFDRDRDEKLFF.

As regards this clonotype: Being one base from a much bigger clone, this may be a read error. The chain uses TRBV7-8 and TRBJ1-5; 8 bases match TRBD1. Germline V gives CDR1 SGHVS, CDR2 FQNEAQ. The J segment lost 5 bases and the V segment lost 1 base, leaving 7 bases of the junction unmatched. The CDR3 has 16 residues. The CDR3 here is CASSLEDQGAYQPQHF. The CDR3 DNA sequence: TGTGCCAGCAGCTTAGAAGATCAGGGGGCGTATCAGCCCCAGCATTTT.

This clonotype turned up a few times. This sequence joins TRBV27 and TRBJ1-2; 10 nucleotides agree with TRBD1. This CDR3 is built from 15 residues. CDR1 MNHEY and CDR2 SMNVEV come from the germline V gene (reference sequence). Losses at the gene ends were 10 bases for V and 5 bases for J; bases not matched to a gene: 13. The CDR3 DNA reads as TGTGCCACCTGGGCCGGGACAGGGGATGGGTATGGCTACACCTTC. Translation: CATWAGTGDGYGYTF.

The chain links TRBV7-9 to TRBJ2-7, with D uncertain. Trimming took 1 base from V and 4 from J, leaving 17 bases between them. Germline CDR1 SEHNR, CDR2 FQNEAQ (reference sequence). CDR3 length equals 16 residues. The CDR3 region has the DNA TGTGCCAGCAGCTTAGAGGCCGTAGGGTATCCGTACGAGCAGTACTTC. This encodes CASSLEAVGYPYEQYF.

This clonotype has a count of ten or more. This sequence joins TRBV7-9 and TRBJ2-2; TRBD1 or TRBD2 may be the D gene (6 bases each). The ends were cut back, 0 bases at V and 1 base at J, with 12 bases in the middle. This CDR3 spans 17 amino acids. The germline V gene has CDR1 SEHNR and CDR2 FQNEAQ (reference sequence). The CDR3 reads CASSLAAGHWNTGELFF. The CDR3 DNA sequence: TGTGCCAGCAGCTTAGCGGCGGGACACTGGAACACCGGGGAGCTGTTTTTT.